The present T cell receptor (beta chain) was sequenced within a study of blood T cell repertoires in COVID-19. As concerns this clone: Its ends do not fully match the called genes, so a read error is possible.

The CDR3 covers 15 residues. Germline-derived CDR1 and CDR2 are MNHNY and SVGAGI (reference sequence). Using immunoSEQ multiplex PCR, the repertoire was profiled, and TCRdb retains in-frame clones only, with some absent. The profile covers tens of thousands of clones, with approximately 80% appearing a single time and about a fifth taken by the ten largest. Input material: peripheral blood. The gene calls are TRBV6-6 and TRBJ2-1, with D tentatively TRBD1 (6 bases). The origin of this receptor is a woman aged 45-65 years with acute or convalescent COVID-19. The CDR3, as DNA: TGTGCCAGCAGTAACTCCTACAGGGTTAGTAATGAGCAGTTCTTC. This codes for CASSNSYRVSNEQFF.